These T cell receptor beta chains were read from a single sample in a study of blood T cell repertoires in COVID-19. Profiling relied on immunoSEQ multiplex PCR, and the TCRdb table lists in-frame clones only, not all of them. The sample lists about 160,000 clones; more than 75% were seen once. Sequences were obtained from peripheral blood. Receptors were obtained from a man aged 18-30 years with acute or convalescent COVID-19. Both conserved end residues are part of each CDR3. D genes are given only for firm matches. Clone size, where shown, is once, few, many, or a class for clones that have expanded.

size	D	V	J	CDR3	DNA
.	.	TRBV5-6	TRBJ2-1	CASSLQGAYSYNEQFF	TGTGCCAGCAGCCTCCAGGGCGCCTACTCCTACAATGAGCAGTTCTTC
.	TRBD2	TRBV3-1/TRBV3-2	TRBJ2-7	CASSLNSGSSYEQYF	TGTGCCAGCAGCCTAAACAGCGGGAGCTCCTACGAGCAGTACTTC
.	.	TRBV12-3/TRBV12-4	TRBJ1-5	CASSSGMDQPQHF	TGTGCCAGCAGTTCCGGTATGGATCAGCCCCAGCATTTT
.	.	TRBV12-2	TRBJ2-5	CASRLTYRTQETQYF	TGTGCAAGTCGCTTAACCTACAGGACCCAAGAGACCCAGTACTTC
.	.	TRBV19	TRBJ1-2	CASRESLGLRYTF	TGTGCCAGTAGGGAGTCATTGGGTCTTCGCTACACCTTC
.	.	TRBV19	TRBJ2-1	CASSIVFGAEQFF	TGTGCCAGTAGTATTGTGTTTGGGGCCGAGCAGTTCTTC
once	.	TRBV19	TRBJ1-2	CASRYDRDNRPYGYTF	TGTGCCAGTAGATACGACCGGGACAATCGTCCCTATGGCTACACCTTC
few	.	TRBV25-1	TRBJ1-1	CASSDFTAGDTEAFF	TGTGCCAGCAGTGACTTCACCGCGGGGGACACTGAAGCTTTCTTT
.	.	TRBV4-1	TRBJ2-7	CASSHNRGSGGIYEQYF	TGCGCCAGCAGCCATAATAGGGGTAGCGGAGGAATCTACGAGCAGTACTTC
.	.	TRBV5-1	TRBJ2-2	CASSWTRPDSTGELFF	TGCGCCAGCAGCTGGACCCGCCCGGACAGCACCGGGGAGCTGTTTTTT
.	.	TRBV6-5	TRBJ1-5	CASHQGHNQPQHF	TGTGCCAGTCACCAGGGTCACAATCAGCCCCAGCATTTT
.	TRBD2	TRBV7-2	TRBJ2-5	CASSLGGGAGETQYF	TGTGCCAGCAGCTTAGGCGGGGGGGCGGGAGAGACCCAGTACTTC
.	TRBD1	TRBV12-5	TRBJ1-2	CASGIQGAQGYTF	TGTGCTAGTGGTATACAGGGGGCACAAGGCTACACCTTC
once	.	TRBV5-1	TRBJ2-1	CASSGNTDEQFF	TGCGCCAGCAGCGGTAACACCGATGAGCAGTTCTTC
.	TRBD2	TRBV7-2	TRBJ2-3	CASSIGSGGLTDTQYF	TGTGCCAGCAGCATCGGTAGCGGGGGACTAACAGATACGCAGTATTTT
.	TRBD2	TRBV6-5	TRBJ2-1	CASSYSWLAGYGEQFF	TGTGCCAGCAGTTACTCCTGGCTAGCGGGATACGGTGAGCAGTTCTTC
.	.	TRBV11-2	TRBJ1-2	CASSHLTQTPNYGYTF	TGTGCCAGCAGCCACCTTACACAGACACCTAACTATGGCTACACCTTC
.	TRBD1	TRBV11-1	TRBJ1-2	CASSPGRDRGHGYTF	TGTGCCAGCAGCCCAGGCCGGGACAGGGGCCATGGCTACACCTTC
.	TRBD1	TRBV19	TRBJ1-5	CASRQGVHQPQHF	TGTGCCAGCAGACAGGGGGTCCATCAGCCCCAGCATTTT
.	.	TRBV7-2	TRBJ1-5	CASSYRTGSNQPQHF	TGTGCCAGCAGCTACCGGACGGGGAGCAATCAGCCCCAGCATTTT
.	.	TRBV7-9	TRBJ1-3	CASSYYTGASGNTIYF	TGTGCCAGCAGCTACTATACAGGAGCCTCTGGAAACACCATATATTTT
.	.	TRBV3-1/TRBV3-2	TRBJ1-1	CASSQDLQGGREAFF	TGTGCCAGCAGCCAAGATTTGCAGGGCGGTCGGGAAGCTTTCTTT
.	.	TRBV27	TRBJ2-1	CASSLEGLIRAEQFF	TGTGCCAGCAGTTTAGAGGGCCTGATTCGGGCTGAGCAGTTCTTC
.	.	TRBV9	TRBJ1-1	CASSVVGVGTEAFF	TGTGCCAGCAGCGTAGTGGGAGTGGGCACTGAAGCTTTCTTT
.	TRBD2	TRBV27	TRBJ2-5	CASSLRPMGTAGGETQYF	TGTGCCAGCAGTTTACGGCCGATGGGGACCGCGGGAGGGGAGACCCAGTACTTC
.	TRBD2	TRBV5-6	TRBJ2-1	CASSSLKGLAGANEQFF	TGTGCCAGCAGCTCCCTTAAGGGACTAGCGGGAGCCAATGAGCAGTTCTTC
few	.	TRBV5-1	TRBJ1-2	CASSSLDYYGYTF	TGCGCCAGCAGCTCGCTAGACTACTATGGCTACACCTTC
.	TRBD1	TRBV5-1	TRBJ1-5	CASSLVGTGAGQPQHF	TGCGCCAGCAGCTTGGTAGGGACAGGGGCGGGTCAGCCCCAGCATTTT
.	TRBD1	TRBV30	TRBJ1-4	CAWSGDRGNEKLFF	TGTGCCTGGAGTGGGGACAGGGGAAATGAAAAACTGTTTTTT
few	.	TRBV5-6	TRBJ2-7	CASSFPLGGAYEQYF	TGTGCCAGCAGCTTTCCGTTAGGGGGGGCCTACGAGCAGTACTTC